This T cell receptor (beta chain) was observed in a study of T cell repertoires in cytomegalovirus infection. This clonotype has at least ten counts. Germline values: CDR1 LNHNV, CDR2 YYDKDF (reference sequence). The CDR3 sequence is 15 residues long. The V and J ends lost 4 bases and 3 bases, in that order; junction bases with no gene match: 3. TCRdb fed the reads into MiXCR, producing one record per CDR3 protein. Here the sample spans approximately 500,000 distinct CDR3 sequences, 16% being singletons. V gene TRBV15 combines with J gene TRBJ2-1, with 10 nucleotides matching TRBD2. The clonotype comes from a human donor in good health (CMV status not recorded). Some clones in this sample may be carry-over from other donors' samples. Source material: CD8+ T cells from PBMCs. CDR3 sequence: CATSIRTSGYNEQFF. In nucleotides, the CDR3 is TGTGCCACCAGCATAAGGACTAGCGGCTACAATGAGCAGTTCTTC.